Listed here are 27 T cell receptor beta chains from one sample, sequenced in a study of T cell responses to AZD1222 COVID-19 vaccine (dated by TCRdb to the early 2020s). Library method: the immunoSEQ multiplex PCR assay. The table was pulled from immuneACCESS by TCRdb, which kept in-frame rearrangements only. Such tables lose some clones; where checked, under half of the loss comes from unresolved V genes, and the rest has no known cause. This sample gives roughly 150,000 clones in total; 91% of them show up just once. Clones ranked in the top ten supply about 1.3% of the sample. According to the study, the label for this sample's time point signals: baseline before first vaccination. Sequencing was performed on peripheral blood, taken on day 0 of AZD1222 vaccination. The origin of the receptors is an adult in good health.

The V and J genes are TRBV11-2 and TRBJ2-5; tentatively, D is TRBD2 (8 bases). Germline V gene sequence: CDR1 SGHAT, CDR2 FQNNGV. Trimming stripped 5 bases from V and 7 bases from J, with 29 bases between. The CDR3 extends over 18 amino acids. The CDR3 DNA reads as TGTGCCAGCAGCCACACCCAGGGGGGCACTAGCGGTCCGCTGACCCAGTACTTC. Its protein is CASSHTQGGTSGPLTQYF.

This chain links TRBV28 with TRBJ2-7; D unresolved. The CDR3 extends over 14 amino acids. The germline CDR1 and CDR2 sequences are MDHEN and SYDVKM. V was pared by 6 bases and J by 3 bases, with 15 bases between. The chain's CDR3 is CASSRTGPNYEQYF. CDR3 coding DNA: TGTGCCAGCAGCCGCACGGGCCCTAACTACGAGCAGTACTTC. The full variable domain, with the rest looked up from reference TRBV28 and TRBJ2-7, is DVKVTQSSRYLVKRTGEKVFLECVQDMDHENMFWYRQDPGLGLRLIYFSYDVKMKEKGDIPEGYSVSREKKERFSLILESASTNQTSMYLCASSRTGPNYEQYFGPGTRLTVT.

This chain links TRBV9 with TRBJ2-1; 7 bases agree with TRBD1. Germline V gene sequence: CDR1 SGDLS, CDR2 YYNGEE. This CDR3 has 15 amino acids. Germline trimming cut 1 base from V and 4 bases from J; bases unmatched to any gene: 5. The CDR3 bases are TGTGCCAGCAGCGTAATGGCAGGGGGTTACAATGAGCAGTTCTTC. This codes for CASSVMAGGYNEQFF. The variable domain in full, completed from reference TRBV9 and TRBJ2-1, reads DSGVTQTPKHLITATGQRVTLRCSPRSGDLSVYWYQQSLDQGLQFLIQYYNGEERAKGNILERFSAQQFPDLHSELNLSSLELGDSALYFCASSVMAGGYNEQFFGPGTRLTVL.

The chain carries TRBV12-5 and TRBJ2-7; D gene ambiguous. V lost 9 bases to trimming and J lost 5 bases, with 17 bases between them. The length of the CDR3 is 13 residues. CDR1 and CDR2 (germline): LGHNT, FRNRAP. CDR3 loop: CASCPFLTDEQYF. The CDR3 coding sequence is TGTGCTAGCTGCCCCTTTTTAACGGACGAGCAGTACTTC. The full variable domain, with the rest looked up from reference TRBV12-5 and TRBJ2-7, is DARVTQTPRHKVTEMGQEVTMRCQPILGHNTVFWYRQTMMQGLELLAYFRNRAPLDDSGMPKDRFSAEMPDATLATLKIQPSEPRDSAVYFCASCPFLTDEQYFGPGTRLTVT.

This clone occurred a few times. The rearrangement joins TRBV28 to TRBJ1-6; D uncertain. From germline, CDR1 is MDHEN and CDR2 SYDVKM. This CDR3 has 12 amino acids. The ends were cut back, 7 bases at V and 6 bases at J, with 7 bases in the middle. CDR3 in amino acids: CASMRANSPLHF. The CDR3 DNA is TGTGCCAGCATGAGGGCTAATTCACCCCTCCACTTT.

The CDR3 DNA is TGTGCCAGCAGCTTAGTTGATCCACTACTAACCTATGGCTACACCTTC. It codes for CASSLVDPLLTYGYTF. V is TRBV7-8 and J is TRBJ1-2; D call uncertain. The V end was cut by 1 base, the J end by 4 bases, with 16 bases between. This CDR3 has 16 amino acids. Germline CDR1 is SGHVS and CDR2 is FQNEAQ.

The chain employs TRBV5-1 and TRBJ1-2; D is ambiguous. V lost 5 bases and J lost 4, with 15 bases in between. The germline CDR1 and CDR2 sequences are SGHRS and YFSETQ. The CDR3 loop spans 14 amino acids. The CDR3, as DNA: TGCGCCAGCAGGGGCGATTTGGGGAGCTATGGCTACACCTTC. Protein sequence: CASRGDLGSYGYTF.

The rearrangement uses TRBV4-2 and TRBJ2-3, with D perhaps TRBD2 (6 bases). Per the germline V gene, CDR1 is LGHNA and CDR2 is YNFKEQ. The CDR3 loop spans 20 amino acids. The V gene lost 2 bases and the J gene lost 0 bases, with 24 bases spanning the gap. The CDR3 bases are TGTGCCAGCAGCCAAATGAGGCGTGCGGGGAGGAGCTCTAGCACAGATACGCAGTATTTT. Its translation is CASSQMRRAGRSSSTDTQYF.

This clone was counted once. The chain recombines TRBV28 with TRBJ1-1; TRBD1 agrees at 7 bases. V was clipped by 1 base and J by 3 bases; unmatched bases: 5. The germline V gene encodes CDR1 MDHEN and CDR2 SYDVKM. CDR3 length: 15 amino acids. The CDR3 protein is CASSLLQGSYTEAFF. In DNA, the CDR3 is TGTGCCAGCAGTTTATTACAGGGGAGCTACACTGAAGCTTTCTTT.

The rearrangement uses TRBV7-2 and TRBJ1-2, with 7 bases that match TRBD1. CDR1 is SGHTA and CDR2 is FQGNSA in the germline V gene. With 5 bases clipped from V and 1 base from J, the junction kept 7 bases outside the gene matches. The CDR3 loop spans 15 amino acids. CDR3 DNA: TGTGCCAGCAGCCCCGGGACAGCCCTTAACTATGGCTACACCTTC. This translates into CASSPGTALNYGYTF.

The V call is TRBV13, the J call TRBJ1-1; D remains ambiguous. The germline CDR1 and CDR2 sequences are PRHDT and FYEKMQ (reference sequence). The CDR3 contains 14 residues. Deletions cut 0 bases from V and 2 bases from J, with 7 bases between. The CDR3 DNA is TGTGCCAGCAGCTTAGGACATTTTAACACTGAAGCTTTCTTT. Protein: CASSLGHFNTEAFF.

The chain carries TRBV6-4 and TRBJ1-1, with D perhaps TRBD1 (5 bases). The V gene lost 6 bases and the J gene lost 4 bases, with 21 bases spanning the gap. Germline lookup yields CDR1 MRHNA and CDR2 SNTAGT. This CDR3 has 16 residues. The DNA for the CDR3 is TGTGCCAGCAGACCCACATGGCTAGACAGATTCACTGAAGCTTTCTTT. Translating it yields CASRPTWLDRFTEAFF.

The gene calls are TRBV27 and TRBJ1-5, with 11 bases that match TRBD1. The CDR3 is 15 amino acids. CDR1 and CDR2 from the germline V gene are MNHEY and SMNVEV (reference sequence). The ends lost 6 bases at V and 9 bases at J; junction bases unmatched: 10. The CDR3 bases are TGTGCCAGCAGCCCCTCGGGACAGGGGGTTTGGCCCCAGCATTTT. It specifies CASSPSGQGVWPQHF.

V usage is TRBV7-2 and J usage is TRBJ1-2; D call uncertain. The CDR3 consists of 14 residues. Germline CDR1 reads SGHTA; CDR2 reads FQGNSA. V was trimmed by 4 bases and J by 8 bases, leaving 17 bases between them. This CDR3 is CASSSGVLGWGYTF. As DNA, the CDR3 is TGTGCCAGCAGCTCTGGCGTTTTGGGGTGGGGCTACACCTTC.

The V and J genes are TRBV5-1 and TRBJ2-7; 14 bases align to TRBD2. The V segment lost 7 bases and the J segment 2 bases; nucleotides outside the gene matches: 11. The length of the CDR3 is 17 residues. The germline V gene encodes CDR1 SGHRS and CDR2 YFSETQ. DNA for the CDR3: TGCGCCAGCTTAGGGACTAGCGGGAGTCTTGTCACCTACGAGCAGTACTTC. It specifies CASLGTSGSLVTYEQYF.

V and J are TRBV19 and TRBJ1-2; D is possibly TRBD1 (6 bases). The CDR3 is 16 residues long. Germline CDR1 LNHDA, CDR2 SQIVND (reference sequence). Trimming took off 6 bases at V and 5 bases at J, with 22 bases between the two ends. CDR3 in DNA: TGTGCCAGTAGCGGCACGGGGGCAGGTGAAGGGTATGGCTACACCTTC. Its protein is CASSGTGAGEGYGYTF.

The chain links TRBV7-8 to TRBJ2-2; TRBD1 is a possible D gene (5 bases). The CDR3 is 18 residues long. Germline CDR1 and CDR2: SGHVS and FQNEAQ. The germline V and J ends were trimmed by 3 bases and 0 bases, with 17 bases remaining between them. CDR3 sequence: CASSFPGQRVANTGELFF. The CDR3 nucleotides read TGTGCCAGCAGCTTTCCTGGACAACGAGTAGCGAACACCGGGGAGCTGTTTTTT.

The chain recombines TRBV4-3 with TRBJ1-2, with a possible D match to TRBD1 (5 bases). Germline CDR1 reads LGHNA; CDR2 reads YSLEER. This CDR3 is built from 15 residues. The V end lost 5 bases, the J end lost 3 bases, and 16 bases lay between the germline ends. Here the CDR3 DNA reads TGCGCCAGCAGCGCCCGACAAGGGGTGGACTATGGCTACACCTTC. It specifies CASSARQGVDYGYTF.

V usage is TRBV28 and J usage is TRBJ1-2; D not resolved. CDR3 length equals 14 residues. V was pared by 1 base and J by 1 base, with 7 bases between. Germline CDR1 reads MDHEN; CDR2 reads SYDVKM. CDR3 nucleotide sequence: TGTGCCAGCAGTTTATCACCTTATAACTATGGCTACACCTTC. Protein: CASSLSPYNYGYTF.

This chain connects TRBV12-3 or TRBV12-4 to TRBJ1-1; D may be TRBD1 (5 bases). V lost 6 bases and J 0 bases, leaving 8 bases between the germline ends. CDR3 length: 13 residues. CDR3 residues: CASSQGMNTEAFF. DNA for the CDR3: TGTGCCAGCAGCCAGGGCATGAACACTGAAGCTTTCTTT.

The chain has TRBV19 and TRBJ2-1; TRBD2 agrees at 12 bases. The ends lost 0 bases at V and 2 bases at J; junction bases unmatched: 5. CDR1 is LNHDA, CDR2 SQIVND, per germline (reference sequence). The CDR3 loop spans 18 amino acids. DNA for the CDR3: TGTGCCAGTAGTATAGACCCACTAGCGGGAGGTGCCTACAATGAGCAGTTCTTC. Amino acid sequence: CASSIDPLAGGAYNEQFF.

The chain recombines TRBV7-6 with TRBJ2-7; D may match TRBD1 or TRBD2 (5 bases each). CDR1 and CDR2 (germline): SGHVS, FNYEAQ. V was cut by 3 bases and J by 2 bases, with 8 bases left in between. The CDR3 has 13 residues. CDR3 amino acids: CASSFGAPYEQYF. The CDR3 nucleotides are TGTGCCAGCAGCTTCGGGGCTCCCTACGAGCAGTACTTC.

DNA for the CDR3: TGTGCCTCACAGGGGGTCGCCAATCAGCCCCAGCATTTT. It specifies CASQGVANQPQHF. J is TRBJ1-5 and V is TRBV10-3, with TRBD1 matching 8 bases. V shed 11 bases, J shed 3 bases, and the junction held 6 bases outside the gene matches. This CDR3 has 13 amino acids. The germline V gene encodes CDR1 ENHRY and CDR2 SYGVKD.

The chain has TRBV21-1 and TRBJ1-4; the table's D gene call, TRBD1, was not cross checked with the DNA. TRBV21-1 is a listed pseudogene. This CDR3 is 18 amino acids long. The CDR3, as DNA: TGTGCCAGCAGCAAAGAGGGGGTACAGGGGTCGAGTAATGAAAAACTGTTTTTT. This encodes CASSKEGVQGSSNEKLFF.

The chain's CDR3 is CASSSDTWNTEAFF. CDR3 nucleotide sequence: TGTGCCAGTAGTTCGGACACCTGGAACACTGAAGCTTTCTTT. The chain links TRBV19 to TRBJ1-1; a possible D gene is TRBD1 (5 bases). Germline CDR1 reads LNHDA; CDR2 reads SQIVND (reference sequence). V was trimmed by 5 bases and J by 1 base, leaving 11 bases between them. This CDR3 spans 14 amino acids. Based on the CDR3 plus reference TRBV19 and TRBJ1-1, the full variable domain is DGGITQSPKYLFRKEGQNVTLSCEQNLNHDAMYWYRQDPGQGLRLIYYSQIVNDFQKGDIAEGYSVSREKKESFPLTVTSAQKNPTAFYLCASSSDTWNTEAFFGQGTRLTVV.

The V and J genes are TRBV29-1 and TRBJ1-2; perhaps TRBD1 as D (6 bases). V was shortened by 3 bases and J by 5 bases, with 13 bases between the two germline ends. Germline values: CDR1 SQVTM, CDR2 ANQGSEA. The CDR3 spans 13 residues. For the CDR3, the DNA is TGCAGCGTTGAGGTACAGGGCTATTATGGCTACACCTTC. This translates into CSVEVQGYYGYTF.

This clone was seen a single time. The chain joins TRBV27 to TRBJ2-3, with TRBD2 identical over 7 bases. Germline V gene sequence: CDR1 MNHEY, CDR2 SMNVEV (reference sequence). The CDR3 extends over 14 amino acids. J was trimmed by 4 bases and V by 5 bases; bases with no gene match: 6. In nucleotides, the CDR3 is TGTGCCAGCAGTAGGAGCGGGGTGTCAGATACGCAGTATTTT. It specifies CASSRSGVSDTQYF.